This TCR beta chain was observed in a study of tumor-infiltrating lymphocytes in primary liver carcinoma. Starting material of 500 to 600 ng total RNA yielded TCR beta cDNA via a constant-region primer. Nested multiplex PCR, run for three rounds with slightly modified ARM-PCR, yielded TCR beta libraries. Use of TRBV1-TRBV30 forward primers with a C-beta reverse primer characterized the first two PCR rounds, which lasted about 9 cycles each. TCRdb recomputed calls from the multiplex PCR reads with MiXCR, one row per CDR3 protein. The sample consists of roughly 80,000 distinct CDR3 sequences, roughly 72% of them appearing once. From around 18-30 mg of unsorted bulk tissue, DNA and RNA were co-extracted together. Notes on this clonotype: At one end, the junction sequence differs from germline, possibly due to a read error.

This CDR3 contains 15 residues. J is TRBJ2-2 and V is TRBV12-3 or TRBV12-4; D could derive from TRBD1 or TRBD2 (7 bases each). This TCR was sampled from a man aged 40-50 years with primary liver carcinoma and hepatitis B virus infection. Material: liver tumor tissue from sampling region 1. Subset of the sample: tumor region T1, superior pole. Here the CDR3 reads CASSQQGGNTGKLFF. The CDR3 region has the DNA TGTGCCAGCAGTCAGCAGGGGGGGAACACCGGGAAGCTGTTTTTT.